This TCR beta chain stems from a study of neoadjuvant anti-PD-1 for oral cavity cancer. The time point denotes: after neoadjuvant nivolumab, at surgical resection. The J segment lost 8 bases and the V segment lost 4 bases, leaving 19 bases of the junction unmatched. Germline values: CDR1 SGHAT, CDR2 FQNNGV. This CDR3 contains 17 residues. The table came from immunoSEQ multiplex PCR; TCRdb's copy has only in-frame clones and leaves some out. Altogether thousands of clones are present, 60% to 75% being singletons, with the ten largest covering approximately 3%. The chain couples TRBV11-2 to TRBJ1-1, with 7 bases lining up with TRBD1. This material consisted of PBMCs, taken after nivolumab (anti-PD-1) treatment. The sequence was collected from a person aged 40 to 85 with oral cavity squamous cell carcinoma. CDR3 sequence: CASSSQEGSRGKKEAFF. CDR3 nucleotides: TGTGCCAGCAGCTCCCAAGAAGGGAGCAGGGGGAAAAAAGAAGCTTTCTTT.